A single sample is the source of the 19 T cell receptor beta chains below, sequenced in a study of T cells in Graves' hyperthyroidism and ophthalmopathy (dated by TCRdb to the late 2010s). Libraries were made using multiplex PCR. TCRdb records Illumina HiSeq 2000 as the sequencer. Amplification of TCR beta CDR3 regions was carried out from RNA transcripts. A first-round RT-PCR of the TCR CDR3 used the HTBI primer set with the Qiagen OneStep RT-PCR kit. TCRdb cleaned the public reads at Q25 with fastp, built clones with MiXCR and kept in-frame beta chains. Identical CDR3 protein sequences are pooled into one entry, listed with their most common genes and DNA. Within this sample are some 720,000 distinct CDR3 sequences, with less than 20% of them counted one time only. Of the sample, approximately 8% falls within the top ten clones. The sequenced material came from blood. Every receptor here comes from a young man with Graves' hyperthyroidism.

This clonotype was seen at least ten times. The rearrangement joins TRBV12-3 or TRBV12-4 to TRBJ1-2; no firm D call. Trimming pared 2 bases from V and 3 bases from J, leaving 10 bases between. This CDR3 contains 14 residues. The CDR3 nucleotides read TGTGCCAGCAGTTTAAAGGGTACAGACTATGGCTACACCTTC. The encoded protein is CASSLKGTDYGYTF.

The V and J genes are TRBV20-1 and TRBJ2-3; D is perhaps TRBD2 (6 bases). The germline V gene has CDR1 DFQATT and CDR2 SNEGSKA (reference sequence). This CDR3 is built from 14 residues. V gave up 3 bases and J gave up 3 bases, with 13 bases separating them. DNA of the CDR3: TGCAGTGCTAGCGCGTCAGGGAGGACAGATACGCAGTATTTT. This sequence encodes CSASASGRTDTQYF.

Worth noting for this clonotype: A much larger clone lies one base from this, so it may be a read error. The rearrangement joins TRBV30 to TRBJ1-6, with D perhaps TRBD1 (5 bases). The CDR3 has 13 residues. Germline CDR1 GTSNPN, CDR2 SVGIG (reference sequence). DNA for the CDR3: TGTGTCTGGCGCAGGGAAGGGAATTCACCCCTCCACTTT. It specifies CVWRREGNSPLHF.

This clonotype was seen only a few times. V is TRBV19 and J is TRBJ1-2; no reliable D call. The germline V gene encodes CDR1 LNHDA and CDR2 SQIVND (reference sequence). The V end lost 3 bases, the J end lost 4 bases, and 6 bases lay between the germline ends. The CDR3 contains 12 residues. The CDR3 is CASSIVGYGYTF. The DNA for the CDR3 is TGTGCCAGTAGTATTGTCGGCTATGGCTACACCTTC.

In this sample, this clonotype turned up many times. This chain uses TRBV29-1 with TRBJ2-5; D is possibly TRBD2 (7 bases). Per the germline V gene, CDR1 is SQVTM and CDR2 is ANQGSEA. This CDR3 region has 13 residues. Trimming took off 7 bases at V and 1 base at J, with 13 bases between the two ends. CDR3 DNA sequence: TGCAGCGCCGGGGGGCTGGCCCAAGAGACCCAGTACTTC. It encodes CSAGGLAQETQYF.

This chain links TRBV4-1 with TRBJ1-1; 7 bases match TRBD1. The CDR3 consists of 15 residues. In germline, CDR1 is MGHRA, CDR2 YSYEKL. With 1 base clipped from V and 8 bases from J, the junction kept 10 bases outside the gene matches. CDR3 residues: CASSQGRQGRTEAFF. The CDR3 DNA follows: TGCGCCAGCAGCCAAGGACGACAGGGCCGCACGGAAGCTTTCTTT.

Ten or more counts support this clonotype. The chain uses TRBV12-5 and TRBJ1-4, with D possibly TRBD1 on 5 matching bases. The V gene's germline CDR1 is LGHNT and CDR2 FRNRAP. V was pared by 1 base and J by 5 bases, with 5 bases between. The CDR3 is made up of 13 amino acids. CDR3 nucleotide sequence: TGTGCTAGTGGTTTGGGGGGGAATGAAAAACTGTTTTTT. This encodes CASGLGGNEKLFF.

The chain is built from TRBV20-1 and TRBJ1-5; possible D gene TRBD1, 6 bases. Trimming shortened V by 0 bases and J by 4 bases, and 10 bases separated the two germline ends. The germline V gene encodes CDR1 DFQATT and CDR2 SNEGSKA (reference sequence). This CDR3 spans 14 amino acids. CDR3 loop: CSARDSTGNQPQHF. CDR3 nucleotide sequence: TGCAGTGCTAGAGATAGTACAGGGAATCAGCCCCAGCATTTT.

This clonotype occurred many times. The rearrangement joins TRBV7-6 to TRBJ2-1, with no clear D. Germline CDR1 SGHVS, CDR2 FNYEAQ. The CDR3 spans 12 residues. V was cut by 0 bases and J by 8 bases, with 5 bases left in between. CDR3 DNA: TGTGCCAGCAGCTTAGCGGCGTATGAGCAGTTCTTC. It specifies CASSLAAYEQFF.

This clonotype was seen a few times. Being one base from a much bigger clone, this may be a read error. J is TRBJ2-1 and V is TRBV28, with 9 bases fitting TRBD2. CDR1 MDHEN and CDR2 SYDVKM come from the germline V gene. Trimming took 2 bases from V and 5 from J; bases not matched to a gene: 1. There are 14 residues in the CDR3. CDR3 amino acids: CASSLLAGNNEQFF. In DNA form, the CDR3 reads TGTGCCAGCAGTTTACTAGCGGGAAACAATGAGCAGTTCTTC.

This clonotype occurred many times. Written as DNA, the CDR3 is TGTGCCAGCAGTGTTGCGGGGACACAAGAGACCCAGTACTTC. Its translation is CASSVAGTQETQYF. This chain connects TRBV2 to TRBJ2-5; D may match TRBD1 or TRBD2 (6 bases each). V was shortened by 4 bases and J by 2 bases, with 11 bases between the two germline ends. Germline V lookup: CDR1 SNHLY, CDR2 FYNNEI. This CDR3 spans 14 amino acids.

The chain carries TRBV6-1 and TRBJ2-3; D unresolved. Trimming pared 8 bases from V and 7 bases from J, leaving 10 bases between. This CDR3 is 11 amino acids long. Looked up from germline, CDR1 is MNHNS and CDR2 is SASEGT. CDR3 protein: CASGHTHTQYF. The CDR3 nucleotides are TGTGCCAGCGGCCACACCCATACGCAGTATTTT.

This clonotype has a count of ten or more. This chain uses TRBV5-1 with TRBJ2-5; D possibly corresponds to TRBD1 (5 bases). V lost 0 bases and J 3 bases, leaving 12 bases between the germline ends. The CDR3 totals 15 residues. Germline CDR1 SGHRS, CDR2 YFSETQ. In nucleotides, the CDR3 is TGCGCCAGCAGCTTGGAAGGCAGGGCAGAAGAGACCCAGTACTTC. Its translation: CASSLEGRAEETQYF.

This clonotype was seen a handful of times. V is TRBV27 and J is TRBJ1-2, with a possible D match to TRBD1 (6 bases). The CDR3 totals 12 residues. Trimming removed 6 bases at V and 8 bases at J, with 13 bases between. Germline loops: CDR1 MNHEY, CDR2 SMNVEV (reference sequence). The CDR3 DNA reads TGTGCCAGCAGGGCGGGGGCGAAAGGCTACACCTTC. As protein: CASRAGAKGYTF.

The rearrangement joins TRBV5-6 to TRBJ2-7, with a weak D call TRBD2 (7 bases). V lost 4 bases and J 3 bases, leaving 17 bases between the germline ends. The V gene's germline CDR1 is SGHDT and CDR2 YYEEEE. CDR3 length: 15 amino acids. The CDR3 DNA sequence: TGTGCCAGCAGCGGGGGGGCAGGGGTTGGCTACGAGCAGTACTTC. Translated: CASSGGAGVGYEQYF.

This clonotype was picked up a small number of times. This chain connects TRBV19 to TRBJ2-2, with D tentatively TRBD2 (5 bases). The length of the CDR3 is 15 residues. Trimming took 10 bases from V and 5 from J, leaving 20 bases between them. Germline V lookup: CDR1 LNHDA, CDR2 SQIVND (reference sequence). CDR3 DNA sequence: TGTGCCACTAAGCGGAGTAATGTAGCGACCGGGGAGCTGTTTTTT. Its translation is CATKRSNVATGELFF.

This clonotype has only a few counts. V gene TRBV20-1 combines with J gene TRBJ1-2, with TRBD1 as a possible D gene (6 bases). Trimming shortened V by 4 bases and J by 4 bases, and 10 bases separated the two germline ends. The CDR3 contains 12 residues. The germline V gene has CDR1 DFQATT and CDR2 SNEGSKA (reference sequence). CDR3 sequence: CSATTGPYGYTF. CDR3 bases: TGCAGTGCTACCACAGGGCCCTATGGCTACACCTTC.

The chain employs TRBV20-1 and TRBJ2-5, with D hard to call. Germline CDR1 and CDR2: DFQATT and SNEGSKA (reference sequence). With 5 bases removed from V and 5 bases from J, the gap between germline ends came to 9 bases. The CDR3 contains 11 residues. As DNA, the CDR3 is TGCAGTGCTGGTCACCGGGAGACCCAGTACTTC. This codes for CSAGHRETQYF.

This rearrangement joins TRBV29-1 to TRBJ1-2; the match to TRBD1 covers 8 bases. The CDR3 consists of 12 residues. Germline V gene data show CDR1 as SQVTM and CDR2 as ANQGSEA. With V trimmed by 7 bases and J by 10 bases, 11 bases remained unmatched. CDR3 sequence reads: CSGGQGEDDYTF. The CDR3 DNA sequence: TGCAGCGGAGGACAGGGCGAGGATGACTACACCTTC.